This record concerns one T cell receptor beta chain sequence. Its antigen has not been determined. No much larger clone is present one base from it, and per-base qualities are unavailable. The source of the sample is a study of blood T cell repertoires in COVID-19 (TCRdb year 2020). With respect to the entire study: Samples from collaborators originated in the United States, Italy and Spain and spanned both the acute and convalescent phases of COVID-19. Where HLA class I and class II types were available, the types were taken from metadata supplied by the sample provider, not from assay-based typing. The material from the prospective study consisted of cDNA or gDNA derived from T cells, B-cell-depleted T cells, or PBMCs. The sample metadata nearly always contained a de-identified subject ID, COVID-19 status, age in years and sex. The dataset comprised deeply sampled blood TCRbeta repertoires from subjects exposed to, actively infected with, or recovered from COVID-19. Samples were obtained from the ongoing ImmuneRACE study (first 160 participants) and from 1,254 subjects provided by 6 global collaborators. The repertoires were released in a freely available public database intended as a resource for research on the immune response to SARS-CoV-2. The paper's findings and limits, for the study overall: Clinical and demographic metadata were provided uncurated, with the amount varying by source and participant.

From the cysteine up to the phenylalanine, the CDR3 has a length of 14 residues. Just CDR3 DNA is preserved here, 42 bases in frame from base 1. CDR1 SGHTA and CDR2 FQGTGA were looked up in the germline V gene. V is pared back by 2 bases and J by 1 base, with 5 bases lying between the germline termini. One collaborating source in Seattle enrolled patients during active infection and followed them longitudinally through the course of disease. Whole blood was collected in K2EDTA tubes by collaborating institutions according to the institutions' own protocols. For TCRbeta analysis, collaborators shipped samples as frozen whole blood, isolated PBMCs, or DNA extracted from either of those sample types. TCRbeta CDR3 regions were amplified from genomic DNA by means of the immunoSEQ Assay, a bias-controlled multiplex PCR. Under the source paper's analysis protocol: The number of nucleated cells in each sample was estimated by amplification of reference gene primers within the assay. To quantify the absolute abundance of each unique TCRbeta CDR3 rearrangement, sequence reads were collapsed and filtered. For each sample, productive Simpson clonality was calculated by taking the square root of Simpson's diversity index across productive rearrangements. TCRdb's version of the immuneACCESS table is confined to in-frame rearrangements and falls short of the full clone set. An unresolved V gene accounts for under half of the shortfall where checked; the remainder is of unknown origin. The V and J calls and the clone size are those of that table, but D and trimming were determined from the DNA. The table for this sample lists about 300,000 clones; more than 85% of them were counted only once. The ten largest clones represent about 2% of the sample.

The chain is encoded by TRBV7-3 joined to TRBJ2-2; no D gene is confidently identified. The source is a woman between 25 and 40 years old with COVID-19, enrolled during active disease. Input material: peripheral blood. The CDR3 sequence is CASSLPGNTGELFF. The sequence in DNA is TGTGCCAGCAGCTTACCGGGGAACACCGGGGAGCTGTTTTTT.